One T cell receptor beta chain is described in this entry. Its target is unknown. The data are from a study of long-term antiretroviral therapy in people with HIV. Study-wide findings and caveats: Controls had broader CDR3 length ranges than HIV repertoires did.

The immunoSEQ assay was v3.0, run at survey level. The repertoire was sequenced with immunoSEQ multiplex PCR; TCRdb's copy has only in-frame clones and lacks some. The table lists about 29,000 clones, 95% of them singletons. CDR1 is MRHNA and CDR2 is SNTAGT in the germline V gene. The CDR3 contains 15 residues. Trimming removed 5 bases from V and 2 bases from J, with 14 bases in between. PBMC samples from each donor numbered at least one pre-ART and at least two post-ART. Until DNA extraction, the samples held between roughly 0.9-10 million cryopreserved PBMC. The specimen was unsorted PBMCs, collected 5.3 years after starting antiretroviral therapy. The chain links TRBV6-4 to TRBJ2-3; a possible D gene is TRBD2 (5 bases). The sequence derives from a man in his thirties or forties with HIV. The CDR3 DNA is TGTGCCAGCAGTTATGACCCGACTATCACAGATACGCAGTATTTT. Its protein is CASSYDPTITDTQYF.